The 27 T cell receptor beta chains below were found in one sample sequenced in a study of T cell responses to AZD1222 COVID-19 vaccine. Measured with immunoSEQ multiplex PCR; TCRdb has only the in-frame clones, and not every one. The table includes approximately 100,000 clones, approximately 87% detected once. Sequenced material: peripheral blood, taken on day 0 of AZD1222 vaccination. The receptors derive from an adult in good health.

This clone appeared a few times. This chain links TRBV6-1 with TRBJ2-7; D remains ambiguous. V was pared by 1 base and J by 2 bases, with 3 bases between. The germline gives CDR1 MNHNS, CDR2 SASEGT. The CDR3 has 12 residues. CDR3 DNA sequence: TGTGCCAGCAGTGAAGGGGCCTACGAGCAGTACTTC. Translated: CASSEGAYEQYF.

This clone appeared a single time. The chain links TRBV18 to TRBJ2-5; 12 nucleotides line up with TRBD2. Germline V gene sequence: CDR1 KGHSH, CDR2 LQKENI. The CDR3 runs 15 residues. V dropped 3 bases and J dropped 1; count of bases not matched to a gene: 0. CDR3 sequence (DNA): TGTGCCAGCTCACCGACTAGCGGGGGCCAAGAGACCCAGTACTTC. Protein sequence: CASSPTSGGQETQYF. The variable domain in full, completed from reference TRBV18 and TRBJ2-5, reads NAGVMQNPRHLVRRRGQEARLRCSPMKGHSHVYWYRQLPEEGLKFMVYLQKENIIDESGMPKERFSAEFPKEGPSILRIQQVVRGDSAAYFCASSPTSGGQETQYFGPGTRLLVL.

The chain couples TRBV28 to TRBJ1-3; D unclear. Germline CDR1 is MDHEN and CDR2 is SYDVKM. V gave up 5 bases and J gave up 4 bases, with 15 bases separating them. The CDR3 is 15 amino acids. The CDR3 protein is CASSSLMGSGNTIYF. In nucleotides, the CDR3 is TGTGCCAGCAGTAGCCTAATGGGGTCAGGAAACACCATATATTTT.

This rearrangement joins TRBV19 to TRBJ1-1; possible D gene TRBD1, 6 bases. Trimming took 6 bases from V and 3 from J, leaving 17 bases between them. The CDR3 length is 15 residues. Germline assignment: CDR1 LNHDA and CDR2 SQIVND (reference sequence). The CDR3 region is CASRMDSPGDTEAFF. The CDR3 DNA reads TGTGCCAGTAGAATGGACAGCCCGGGGGACACTGAAGCTTTCTTT.

The DNA of the CDR3 is TGTGCCAGCAGCTTCGAAAATCTAGGGAATTCACCCCTCCACTTT. This gives the protein CASSFENLGNSPLHF. The V call is TRBV11-2, the J call TRBJ1-6; D is uncertain. The V and J ends lost 3 bases and 7 bases respectively, with 13 bases between them. Germline-derived CDR1 and CDR2 are SGHAT and FQNNGV. The CDR3 runs 15 residues.

This rearrangement joins TRBV19 to TRBJ2-1, with 11 bases matching TRBD1. CDR3 length: 15 residues. CDR1 is LNHDA, CDR2 SQIVND, per germline (reference sequence). The junction had 3 bases not matched to a gene; V was cut back by 5 bases and J by 3 bases. CDR3 nucleotides: TGTGCCAGTAGTGTGGGACAGGGGGGCTACAATGAGCAGTTCTTC. Protein sequence: CASSVGQGGYNEQFF.

This rearrangement joins TRBV9 to TRBJ1-2; D is possibly TRBD1 (6 bases). The CDR3 covers 13 residues. Trimming took 4 bases from V and 6 from J, leaving 13 bases between them. Germline loops: CDR1 SGDLS, CDR2 YYNGEE. The CDR3 loop reads CASSPRRGHGYTF. The CDR3 DNA follows: TGTGCCAGCAGCCCGCGGCGGGGGCATGGCTACACCTTC.

The V gene is TRBV25-1, the J gene TRBJ1-1, with 8 bases fitting TRBD1. The ends lost 5 bases at V and 4 bases at J; junction bases unmatched: 6. CDR3 length equals 14 residues. The germline gives CDR1 MGHDK, CDR2 SYGVNS. The CDR3 sequence is CASSPRGPVTEAFF. CDR3 sequence (DNA): TGTGCCAGCAGTCCCAGGGGGCCGGTCACTGAAGCTTTCTTT.

The table lists this clone with a count of one. This chain joins TRBV7-3 and TRBJ2-5, with 11 bases aligning to TRBD1. Per germline, CDR1 SGHTA and CDR2 FQGTGA. V gave up 2 bases and J gave up 5 bases; unmatched junction bases: 7. The CDR3 spans 16 residues. The DNA of the CDR3 is TGTGCCAGCAGCTTAGCGGGACAGGGGGAGTGGGAGACCCAGTACTTC. It codes for CASSLAGQGEWETQYF.

This clone was observed once. The CDR3: CASSYSIGGNSPLHF. The CDR3 DNA reads as TGTGCCAGCAGTTACTCGATTGGGGGCAATTCACCCCTCCACTTT. The rearrangement uses TRBV6-2 or TRBV6-3 and TRBJ1-6; TRBD1 is a possible D gene (6 bases). V shed 0 bases and J shed 7 bases, with 10 bases lying between them. Germline V gene data show CDR1 as MNHEY and CDR2 as SVGEGT. The CDR3 length is 15 residues.

CDR3 DNA: TGTGCCAGCTCACCGGGTCCGGGGCCCACCTACGAGCAGTACTTC. Encoded protein: CASSPGPGPTYEQYF. V and J are TRBV18 and TRBJ2-7; either TRBD1 or TRBD2 may fit D (5 bases each). The CDR3 loop spans 15 amino acids. V dropped 3 bases and J dropped 2 bases, with 14 bases sitting between them. CDR1 and CDR2 from the germline V gene are KGHSH and LQKENI.

CDR3 nucleotides: TGTGCCAGCTCACTAAGACTAGCGGGGGCCACCGGGGAGCTGTTTTTT. It yields the protein CASSLRLAGATGELFF. V is TRBV18 and J is TRBJ2-2; 12 bases align to TRBD2. Per germline, CDR1 KGHSH and CDR2 LQKENI. V was clipped by 4 bases and J by 4 bases; unmatched bases: 4. This CDR3 is built from 16 residues.

Turning to this clone: A read error may account for a junction end that differs from germline. V gene TRBV7-7 combines with J gene TRBJ2-7, with a tentative D call TRBD1 (6 bases). There are 15 residues in the CDR3. Germline CDR1 is SSHAT and CDR2 is FNYEAQ (reference sequence). The CDR3 bases are TGTGCTAGCAGCTTAGATGGGACACCGAACCGCGAGCAGTACTTC. This codes for CASSLDGTPNREQYF. The full variable domain, with the rest looked up from reference TRBV7-7 and TRBJ2-7, is GAGVSQSPRYKVTKRGQDVTLRCDPISSHATLYWYQQALGQGPEFLTYFNYEAQPDKSGLPSDRFSAERPEGSISTLTIQRTEQRDSAMYRCASSLDGTPNREQYFGPGTRLTVT.

The chain links TRBV6-2 or TRBV6-3 to TRBJ2-7, with D possibly being TRBD1 or TRBD2 (7 bases each). V gave up 6 bases and J gave up 6 bases, with 24 bases separating them. The germline CDR1 and CDR2 sequences are MNHEY and SVGEGT. The CDR3 consists of 16 residues. CDR3: CASSSPSGGGPSEQYF. The CDR3 coding sequence is TGTGCCAGCAGCTCGCCTAGCGGAGGGGGCCCTTCCGAGCAGTACTTC.

This clone was observed a handful of times. V and J are TRBV11-2 and TRBJ2-7, with 10 nucleotides matching TRBD2. From germline, CDR1 is SGHAT and CDR2 FQNNGV. V lost 2 bases to trimming and J lost 0 bases; unmatched junction nucleotides: 1. This CDR3 comprises 15 residues. Written as DNA, the CDR3 is TGTGCCAGCAGCTTACTAGCGGGGGTCTCCTACGAGCAGTACTTC. This encodes CASSLLAGVSYEQYF. Full variable domain (missing parts from reference TRBV11-2 and TRBJ2-7): EAGVAQSPRYKIIEKRQSVAFWCNPISGHATLYWYQQILGQGPKLLIQFQNNGVVDDSQLPKDRFSAERLKGVDSTLKIQPAKLEDSAVYLCASSLLAGVSYEQYFGPGTRLTVT.

The genes are TRBV5-1 and TRBJ1-1; 8 bases agree with TRBD1. Germline V gene sequence: CDR1 SGHRS, CDR2 YFSETQ. V shed 4 bases, J shed 1 base, and the junction held 15 bases outside the gene matches. This CDR3 is 18 amino acids long. The CDR3 sequence is CASSVRWDRIAGNTEAFF. In DNA, the CDR3 is TGCGCCAGCAGCGTCCGTTGGGACAGGATCGCAGGGAACACTGAAGCTTTCTTT. Together with reference TRBV5-1 and TRBJ1-1, the CDR3 gives the full variable domain: KAGVTQTPRYLIKTRGQQVTLSCSPISGHRSVSWYQQTPGQGLQFLFEYFSETQRNKGNFPGRFSGRQFSNSRSEMNVSTLELGDSALYLCASSVRWDRIAGNTEAFFGQGTRLTVV.

The chain couples TRBV5-1 to TRBJ1-4, with D unclear. This CDR3 is 13 amino acids long. Trimming took off 0 bases at V and 8 bases at J, with 8 bases between the two ends. Per the germline V gene, CDR1 is SGHRS and CDR2 is YFSETQ. The CDR3 region is CASSLDGREKLFF. The CDR3 DNA is TGCGCCAGCAGCTTGGATGGCCGGGAAAAACTGTTTTTT.

This sequence joins TRBV7-6 and TRBJ2-3; 8 bases fit TRBD2. V shed 5 bases and J 0 bases; nucleotides not matched to a gene: 7. CDR1 is SGHVS and CDR2 is FNYEAQ in the germline V gene. The CDR3 runs to 16 residues. CDR3: CASSPLAGTSTDTQYF. CDR3 bases: TGTGCCAGCAGCCCCCTAGCGGGCACTAGCACAGATACGCAGTATTTT.

This sequence joins TRBV5-1 and TRBJ1-4; 7 bases fit TRBD1. J lost 8 bases, V lost 5 bases, and 9 bases had no gene match. Germline CDR1 reads SGHRS; CDR2 reads YFSETQ. The CDR3 consists of 14 residues. CDR3 DNA sequence: TGCGCCAGCAGACCGGGACAGTTGACAGAAAAACTGTTTTTT. It is translated as CASRPGQLTEKLFF.

The chain employs TRBV6-5 and TRBJ1-4; TRBD1 might be the D (6 bases). Germline values: CDR1 MNHEY, CDR2 SVGAGI. The CDR3 is made up of 13 amino acids. V gave up 5 bases and J gave up 11 bases, with 15 bases separating them. The CDR3 DNA follows: TGTGCCAGCAGTACATTAGGACAGCGTAAACTGTTTTTT. This sequence encodes CASSTLGQRKLFF.

The V call is TRBV7-6, the J call TRBJ2-3, with TRBD1 identical over 10 bases. Trimming cost V 4 bases and J 12 bases; bases outside gene matches: 13. This CDR3 has 15 residues. The V gene's germline CDR1 is SGHVS and CDR2 FNYEAQ. CDR3 residues: CASSSTGTGALPQYF. The CDR3 DNA follows: TGTGCCAGCAGCTCCACCGGGACAGGGGCCCTTCCACAGTATTTT.

The chain combines TRBV19 with TRBJ1-2; 8 bases align to TRBD1. From germline, CDR1 is LNHDA and CDR2 SQIVND (reference sequence). V was clipped by 3 bases and J by 8 bases; unmatched bases: 11. This CDR3 contains 15 residues. CDR3: CASSIPGRGLQGYTF. The CDR3 region has the DNA TGTGCCAGTAGTATTCCCGGCAGGGGGCTACAGGGCTACACCTTC. The full variable domain, completed using reference TRBV19 and TRBJ1-2, is DGGITQSPKYLFRKEGQNVTLSCEQNLNHDAMYWYRQDPGQGLRLIYYSQIVNDFQKGDIAEGYSVSREKKESFPLTVTSAQKNPTAFYLCASSIPGRGLQGYTFGSGTRLTVV.

The genes are TRBV18 and TRBJ2-3; no clear D. V was cut by 3 bases and J by 0 bases, with 10 bases left in between. The CDR3 extends over 15 amino acids. Germline V gives CDR1 KGHSH, CDR2 LQKENI. The CDR3 sequence is CASSPVSASTDTQYF. CDR3 nucleotide sequence: TGTGCCAGCTCACCGGTTTCGGCTAGCACAGATACGCAGTATTTT.

The rearrangement uses TRBV18 and TRBJ1-3; D is perhaps TRBD1 (5 bases). Trimming removed 6 bases from V and 0 bases from J, with 12 bases in between. The CDR3 covers 15 residues. Germline CDR1 KGHSH, CDR2 LQKENI. DNA for the CDR3: TGTGCCAGCTCGGCGGGGCCGTTCTCTGGAAACACCATATATTTT. Its translation: CASSAGPFSGNTIYF. The whole variable domain, remainder taken from reference TRBV18 and TRBJ1-3, is NAGVMQNPRHLVRRRGQEARLRCSPMKGHSHVYWYRQLPEEGLKFMVYLQKENIIDESGMPKERFSAEFPKEGPSILRIQQVVRGDSAAYFCASSAGPFSGNTIYFGEGSWLTVV.

The J gene is TRBJ1-3, the V gene TRBV15; 7 nucleotides line up with TRBD1. Germline V gives CDR1 LNHNV, CDR2 YYDKDF (reference sequence). The V and J ends lost 0 bases and 8 bases, in that order; junction bases with no gene match: 7. The CDR3 has 15 amino acids. CDR3 coding DNA: TGTGCCACCAGCAGAGATCGGCCAGGGGGGTACACCATATATTTT. Its translation is CATSRDRPGGYTIYF.

This clone showed up just once. The chain is built from TRBV9 and TRBJ1-1, with 10 bases matching TRBD1. With 1 base clipped from V and 5 bases from J, the junction kept 11 bases outside the gene matches. In germline, CDR1 is SGDLS, CDR2 YYNGEE. This CDR3 has 17 residues. CDR3 in amino acids: CASSVIGTGDMGTEAFF. CDR3 DNA sequence: TGTGCCAGCAGCGTAATCGGGACAGGGGACATGGGGACTGAAGCTTTCTTT.

The chain carries TRBV4-2 and TRBJ1-2, with D possibly matching TRBD1 (5 bases). The germline gives CDR1 LGHNA, CDR2 YNFKEQ. This CDR3 spans 14 amino acids. V dropped 3 bases and J dropped 5 bases, with 13 bases sitting between them. The CDR3 DNA is TGTGCCAGCAGCCACGCTGACAGATATTATGGCTACACCTTC. This sequence encodes CASSHADRYYGYTF.